Listed below are T cell receptor beta chains from one sample, sequenced in a study of blood T cells in healthy people across ages. One entry per CDR3 protein results from TCRdb running MiXCR on the 5' RACE reads. This table holds some 1.4 million distinct CDR3 sequences, 42% found once. Sequencing was done on a sample of blood. The receptors come from a woman between 18 and 30 years old in good health. Both conserved end residues are part of each CDR3. Each record gives: V gene, D gene, CDR3 length, clone size, J gene, CDR3 protein, CDR3 DNA. D genes are given only for firm matches. Where a row states a size, it is once, few, many or the class of an expanded clone; other rows omit it.

V gene: TRBV7-3
D gene: TRBD2
CDR3 length: 15
clone size: NA
J gene: TRBJ2-4
CDR3 protein: CASSSGLARGTEQYF
CDR3 DNA: TGTGCCAGCAGCTCTGGACTAGCGAGGGGGACTGAGCAGTACTTC

V gene: TRBV7-2
D gene: TRBD2
CDR3 length: 16
clone size: NA
J gene: TRBJ2-3
CDR3 protein: CASSLVGGGREDTQYF
CDR3 DNA: TGTGCCAGCAGCTTAGTGGGGGGAGGGCGGGAAGATACGCAGTATTTT

V gene: TRBV5-6
D gene: NA
CDR3 length: 14
clone size: NA
J gene: TRBJ2-7
CDR3 protein: CASSLWPETYEQYF
CDR3 DNA: TGTGCCAGCAGCTTGTGGCCGGAGACCTACGAGCAGTACTTC

V gene: TRBV13
D gene: NA
CDR3 length: 16
clone size: NA
J gene: TRBJ2-3
CDR3 protein: CASSSPRTGVADTQYF
CDR3 DNA: TGTGCCAGCAGCTCCCCGCGGACGGGGGTGGCAGATACGCAGTATTTT

V gene: TRBV20-1
D gene: NA
CDR3 length: 15
clone size: few
J gene: TRBJ2-7
CDR3 protein: CSVEPRGSGSYEQYF
CDR3 DNA: TGCAGTGTTGAACCTAGGGGCTCTGGCTCCTACGAGCAGTACTTC

V gene: TRBV30
D gene: NA
CDR3 length: 13
clone size: NA
J gene: TRBJ2-2
CDR3 protein: CAWSVSLDGELFF
CDR3 DNA: TGTGCCTGGAGTGTATCGTTGGACGGGGAGCTGTTTTTT

V gene: TRBV6-6
D gene: NA
CDR3 length: 13
clone size: NA
J gene: TRBJ2-3
CDR3 protein: CASINGGGGTQYF
CDR3 DNA: TGTGCCAGCATTAATGGGGGAGGGGGTACGCAGTATTTT

V gene: TRBV20-1
D gene: TRBD1
CDR3 length: 14
clone size: few
J gene: TRBJ2-4
CDR3 protein: CSAADGQGEDIQYF
CDR3 DNA: TGCAGTGCTGCGGACGGACAGGGGGAGGACATTCAGTACTTC

V gene: TRBV28
D gene: NA
CDR3 length: 12
clone size: NA
J gene: TRBJ2-1
CDR3 protein: CASRSSGYEQFF
CDR3 DNA: TGTGCCAGCAGGTCCTCCGGGTATGAGCAGTTCTTC

V gene: TRBV29-1
D gene: NA
CDR3 length: 12
clone size: NA
J gene: TRBJ2-3
CDR3 protein: CSVDGEWDTQYF
CDR3 DNA: TGCAGCGTTGATGGGGAGTGGGATACGCAGTATTTT

V gene: TRBV5-1
D gene: TRBD1
CDR3 length: 15
clone size: NA
J gene: TRBJ2-5
CDR3 protein: CASSLGQGRQETQYF
CDR3 DNA: TGCGCCAGCAGCTTAGGACAGGGGAGACAAGAGACCCAGTACTTC

V gene: TRBV11-2
D gene: NA
CDR3 length: 13
clone size: once
J gene: TRBJ1-2
CDR3 protein: CASLRGEGYGYTF
CDR3 DNA: TGTGCCAGCTTACGCGGCGAGGGCTATGGCTACACCTTC

V gene: TRBV12-3/TRBV12-4
D gene: NA
CDR3 length: 14
clone size: NA
J gene: TRBJ2-3
CDR3 protein: CASRGAGITDTQYF
CDR3 DNA: TGTGCCAGCAGGGGCGCGGGAATCACAGATACGCAGTATTTT

V gene: TRBV5-1
D gene: NA
CDR3 length: 16
clone size: NA
J gene: TRBJ2-1
CDR3 protein: CASSLGGPSKFNEQFF
CDR3 DNA: TGCGCCAGCAGCTTGGGGGGACCGTCTAAATTCAATGAGCAGTTCTTC

V gene: TRBV6-5
D gene: TRBD2
CDR3 length: 14
clone size: many
J gene: TRBJ2-7
CDR3 protein: CASSYRTSGYEQYF
CDR3 DNA: TGTGCCAGCAGTTACCGGACTAGCGGCTACGAGCAGTACTTC

V gene: TRBV10-3
D gene: NA
CDR3 length: 15
clone size: NA
J gene: TRBJ2-2
CDR3 protein: CATSPPGQNTGALFF
CDR3 DNA: TGTGCCACCAGCCCTCCGGGACAAAACACCGGGGCGCTGTTTTTT